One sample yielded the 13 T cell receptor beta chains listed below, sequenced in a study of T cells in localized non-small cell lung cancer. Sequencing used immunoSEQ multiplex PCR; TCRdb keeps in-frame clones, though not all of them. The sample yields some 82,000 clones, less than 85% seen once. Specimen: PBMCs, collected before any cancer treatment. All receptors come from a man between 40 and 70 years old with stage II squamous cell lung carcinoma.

The CDR3 region has the DNA TGTGCCAGCAGTTCCCCTAGCGACTCTGGGGCCAACGTCCTGACTTTC. Protein product: CASSSPSDSGANVLTF. The chain couples TRBV28 to TRBJ2-6, with a weak D call TRBD2 (6 bases). The CDR3 runs 16 residues. V was clipped by 4 bases and J by 0 bases, with 10 bases between them. The germline V gene has CDR1 MDHEN and CDR2 SYDVKM.

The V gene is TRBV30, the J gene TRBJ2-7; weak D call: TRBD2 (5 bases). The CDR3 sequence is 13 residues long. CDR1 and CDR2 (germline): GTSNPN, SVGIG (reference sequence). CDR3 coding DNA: TGTGCGCAAGCGGCGCCGAGCTCCTACGAGCAGTACTTC. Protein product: CAQAAPSSYEQYF.

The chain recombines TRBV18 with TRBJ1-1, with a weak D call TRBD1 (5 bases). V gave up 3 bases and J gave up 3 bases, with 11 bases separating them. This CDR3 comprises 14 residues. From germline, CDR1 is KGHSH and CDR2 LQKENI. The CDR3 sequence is CASSPRGAYTEAFF. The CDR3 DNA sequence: TGTGCCAGCTCACCGCGGGGCGCCTACACTGAAGCTTTCTTT.

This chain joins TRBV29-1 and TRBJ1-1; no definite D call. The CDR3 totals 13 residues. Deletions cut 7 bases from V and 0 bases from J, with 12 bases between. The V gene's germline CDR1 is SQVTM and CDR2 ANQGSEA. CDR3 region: CSATAFMNTEAFF. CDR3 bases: TGCAGCGCCACAGCGTTCATGAACACTGAAGCTTTCTTT.

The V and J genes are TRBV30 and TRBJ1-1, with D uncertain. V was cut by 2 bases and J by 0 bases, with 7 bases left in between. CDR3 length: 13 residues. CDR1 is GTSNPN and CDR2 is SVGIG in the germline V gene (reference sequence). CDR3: CAWSTGMNTEAFF. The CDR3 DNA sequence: TGTGCCTGGAGTACTGGCATGAACACTGAAGCTTTCTTT.

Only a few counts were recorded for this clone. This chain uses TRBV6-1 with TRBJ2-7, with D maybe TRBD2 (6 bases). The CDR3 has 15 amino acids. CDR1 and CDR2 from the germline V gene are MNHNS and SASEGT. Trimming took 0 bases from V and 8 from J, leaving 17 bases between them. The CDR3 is CASSEAGLGRPQQYF. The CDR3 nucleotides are TGTGCCAGCAGTGAAGCGGGACTGGGACGCCCCCAGCAGTACTTC.

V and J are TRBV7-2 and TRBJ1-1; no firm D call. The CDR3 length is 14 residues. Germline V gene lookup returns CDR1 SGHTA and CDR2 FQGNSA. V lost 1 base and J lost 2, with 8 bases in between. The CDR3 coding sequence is TGTGCCAGCAGCTTAGGGGCCCGTAACACTGAAGCTTTCTTT. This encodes CASSLGARNTEAFF.

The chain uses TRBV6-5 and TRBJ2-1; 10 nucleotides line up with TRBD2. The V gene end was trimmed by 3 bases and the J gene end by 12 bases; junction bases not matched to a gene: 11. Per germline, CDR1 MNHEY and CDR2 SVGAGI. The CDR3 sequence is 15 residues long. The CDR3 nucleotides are TGTGCCAGCAGTTATGCTAGCGGGAGAAGAGCGGTGCAGTTCTTC. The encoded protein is CASSYASGRRAVQFF.

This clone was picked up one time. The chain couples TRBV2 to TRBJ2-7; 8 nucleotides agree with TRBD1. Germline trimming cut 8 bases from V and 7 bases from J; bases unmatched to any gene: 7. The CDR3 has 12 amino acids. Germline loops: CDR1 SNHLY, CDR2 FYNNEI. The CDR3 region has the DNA TGTGCCAGCCGCCGGACAGGGCTTGAGCAGTACTTC. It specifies CASRRTGLEQYF.

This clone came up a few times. The CDR3 region is CASSQQGDSYNEQFF. DNA of the CDR3: TGTGCCAGCAGTCAACAGGGGGACTCCTACAATGAGCAGTTCTTC. The V call is TRBV6-6, the J call TRBJ2-1, with TRBD1 matching 8 bases. Trimming cost V 5 bases and J 0 bases; bases outside gene matches: 3. The CDR3 is made up of 15 amino acids. Germline V gives CDR1 MNHNY, CDR2 SVGAGI (reference sequence).

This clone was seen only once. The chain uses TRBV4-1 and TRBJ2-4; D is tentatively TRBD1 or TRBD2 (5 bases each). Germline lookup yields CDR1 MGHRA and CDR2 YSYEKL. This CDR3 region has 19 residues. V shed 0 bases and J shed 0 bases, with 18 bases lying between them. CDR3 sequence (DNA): TGCGCCAGCAGCCAAGAGGGGCAGGGAGTCATATTAGCCAAAAACATTCAGTACTTC. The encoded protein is CASSQEGQGVILAKNIQYF.

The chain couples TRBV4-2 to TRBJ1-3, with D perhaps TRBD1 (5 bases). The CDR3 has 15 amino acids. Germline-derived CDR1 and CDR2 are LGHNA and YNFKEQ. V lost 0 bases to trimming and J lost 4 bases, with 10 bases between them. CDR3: CASSQDDTGGNTIYF. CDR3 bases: TGTGCCAGCAGCCAAGATGATACAGGCGGAAACACCATATATTTT.

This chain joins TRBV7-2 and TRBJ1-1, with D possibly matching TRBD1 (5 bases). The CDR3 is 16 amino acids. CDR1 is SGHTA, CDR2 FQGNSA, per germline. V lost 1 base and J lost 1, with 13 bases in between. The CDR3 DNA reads TGTGCCAGCAGCTTAGTTCCTGCCCAGGGGAACACTGAAGCTTTCTTT. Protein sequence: CASSLVPAQGNTEAFF.